These 27 T cell receptor beta chains came from one sample sequenced in a study of shared clonotypes between healthy human individuals. Naive CD8 cells were CD45RO-negative, positively selected for CCR7, excluding terminally differentiated effector memory CD45RA+ cells. TCRdb keeps only in-frame clones here, not all; method: immunoSEQ multiplex PCR. The sample includes hundreds of thousands of clones, 85% to 95% seen only once; the top ten take approximately 0.12%. Sequenced material: naive CD8+ T cells sorted from blood. These receptors were obtained from a woman aged 25 to 39 in good health.

The chain couples TRBV12-1 to TRBJ2-2. TRBV12-1 is labeled a pseudogene. This CDR3 has 14 amino acids. CDR3 protein: CASVTMPNTGELFF. CDR3 bases: TGTGCCAGCGTAACGATGCCGAACACCGGGGAGCTGTTTTTT.

The chain combines TRBV5-4 with TRBJ2-1; TRBD2 might be the D (5 bases). Germline V gene data show CDR1 as SGHNT and CDR2 as YYREEE (reference sequence). This CDR3 spans 12 amino acids. V was cut by 2 bases and J by 5 bases, with 5 bases left in between. The CDR3 sequence: CASSFGDNEQFF. The CDR3 DNA reads as TGTGCCAGCAGCTTCGGGGACAATGAGCAGTTCTTC. The full variable domain, completed using reference TRBV5-4 and TRBJ2-1, is ETGVTQSPTHLIKTRGQQVTLRCSSQSGHNTVSWYQQALGQGPQFIFQYYREEENGRGNFPPRFSGLQFPNYSSELNVNALELDDSALYLCASSFGDNEQFFGPGTRLTVL.

This chain links TRBV27 with TRBJ2-4; weak D call: TRBD2 (7 bases). The CDR3 runs 15 residues. Germline CDR1 is MNHEY and CDR2 is SMNVEV (reference sequence). The V and J ends lost 4 bases and 5 bases respectively, with 15 bases between them. The CDR3 sequence is CASSSSRGGENIQYF. The DNA of the CDR3 is TGTGCCAGCAGTTCATCCCGAGGGGGGGAAAACATTCAGTACTTC.

The chain is built from TRBV6-1 and TRBJ2-7; 7 bases match TRBD1. CDR3 length: 17 residues. The germline CDR1 and CDR2 sequences are MNHNS and SASEGT. V shed 1 base, J shed 0 bases, and the junction held 9 bases outside the gene matches. Here the CDR3 DNA reads TGTGCCAGCAGTGAAGAACGGTGGGCAGGGGGCTCCTACGAGCAGTACTTC. Translated: CASSEERWAGGSYEQYF.

The gene calls are TRBV7-9 and TRBJ2-2; the match to TRBD2 covers 7 bases. The CDR3 totals 15 residues. With 10 bases clipped from V and 1 base from J, the junction kept 9 bases outside the gene matches. Germline V CDR1 and CDR2: SEHNR, FQNEAQ (reference sequence). The CDR3 spells CAIPREAENTGELFF. Here the CDR3 DNA reads TGTGCCATCCCCCGGGAGGCGGAGAACACCGGGGAGCTGTTTTTT. Together with reference TRBV7-9 and TRBJ2-2, the CDR3 gives the full variable domain: DTGVSQNPRHKITKRGQNVTFRCDPISEHNRLYWYRQTLGQGPEFLTYFQNEAQLEKSRLLSDRFSAERPKGSFSTLEIQRTEQGDSAMYLCAIPREAENTGELFFGEGSRLTVL.

The chain is built from TRBV30 and TRBJ2-3; a weak D match, TRBD2 (6 bases). Germline CDR1 is GTSNPN and CDR2 is SVGIG (reference sequence). V was pared by 7 bases and J by 0 bases, with 11 bases between. The CDR3 covers 13 residues. The CDR3 protein is CASLAESTDTQYF. The CDR3 region has the DNA TGTGCCTCGTTAGCGGAGAGCACAGATACGCAGTATTTT.

The chain couples TRBV27 to TRBJ2-5; D remains ambiguous. Near its end, the DNA agrees better with TRBJ2-7, so the J call may be wrong. Germline loops: CDR1 MNHEY, CDR2 SMNVEV (reference sequence). This CDR3 has 13 amino acids. The CDR3 reads CASSLEAGYEQYF. In nucleotides, the CDR3 is TGTGCCAGCAGTCTCGAAGCCGGCTACGAGCAGTACTTC.

The chain couples TRBV6-1 to TRBJ1-1; no definite D call. The V gene lost 6 bases and the J gene lost 4 bases, with 12 bases spanning the gap. The CDR3 is 13 amino acids. Germline values: CDR1 MNHNS, CDR2 SASEGT. The DNA of the CDR3 is TGTGCCAGCAGGACCCCGGTAGGCACTGAAGCTTTCTTT. Translation: CASRTPVGTEAFF.

This rearrangement joins TRBV5-1 to TRBJ2-3, with 9 nucleotides matching TRBD2. The V segment lost 1 base and the J segment 4 bases; nucleotides outside the gene matches: 7. Germline CDR1 and CDR2: SGHRS and YFSETQ. The CDR3 extends over 16 amino acids. CDR3 in amino acids: CASSLRLAGLADTQYF. CDR3 bases: TGCGCCAGCAGCTTGAGGCTAGCGGGACTAGCAGATACGCAGTATTTT.

This rearrangement joins TRBV5-6 to TRBJ2-7; 12 positions agree with TRBD2. Germline V gene data show CDR1 as SGHDT and CDR2 as YYEEEE. CDR3 length equals 17 residues. V was pared by 3 bases and J by 6 bases, with 13 bases of the junction left unmatched. CDR3 region: CASSSVTSGSRSAEQYF. The CDR3 bases are TGTGCCAGCAGCTCAGTGACTAGCGGGAGTCGTTCGGCCGAGCAGTACTTC.

This rearrangement joins TRBV5-6 to TRBJ1-2; D gene unclear. V lost 0 bases and J 4 bases, leaving 7 bases between the germline ends. The CDR3 runs 13 residues. Germline V gene sequence: CDR1 SGHDT, CDR2 YYEEEE. The CDR3 here is CASSLEVSYGYTF. The CDR3 DNA sequence: TGTGCCAGCAGCTTGGAGGTCAGCTATGGCTACACCTTC.

The chain carries TRBV18 and TRBJ2-7; D possibly corresponds to TRBD2 (6 bases). This CDR3 is 12 amino acids long. CDR1 and CDR2 from the germline V gene are KGHSH and LQKENI. V gave up 5 bases and J gave up 3 bases, with 8 bases separating them. The CDR3 sequence: CASSSSDYEQYF. CDR3 coding DNA: TGTGCCAGCTCATCTAGCGACTACGAGCAGTACTTC.

The count of this clone is one. V usage is TRBV27 and J usage is TRBJ2-3, with TRBD2 identical over 12 bases. Germline values: CDR1 MNHEY, CDR2 SMNVEV (reference sequence). Germline trimming cut 5 bases from V and 2 bases from J; bases unmatched to any gene: 8. This CDR3 is built from 17 residues. The CDR3 DNA sequence: TGTGCCAGCAGTCCTCGTGGACTAGCGGGGATCACAGATACGCAGTATTTT. This sequence encodes CASSPRGLAGITDTQYF.

CDR3 sequence: CASSLLETDTQYF. In nucleotides, the CDR3 is TGTGCCAGCAGTTTATTGGAGACAGATACGCAGTATTTT. The chain is built from TRBV27 and TRBJ2-3, with D unresolved. Trimming removed 1 base from V and 3 bases from J, with 5 bases in between. This CDR3 is 13 amino acids long. Germline CDR1 reads MNHEY; CDR2 reads SMNVEV (reference sequence).

This chain uses TRBV6-1 with TRBJ2-7; TRBD1 agrees at 7 bases. Germline CDR1 reads MNHNS; CDR2 reads SASEGT. The V and J ends lost 2 bases and 7 bases, in that order; junction bases with no gene match: 14. The CDR3 has 16 amino acids. As DNA, the CDR3 is TGTGCCAGCAGTGAAAGAGAGGACAGGTACATTGGGGAGCAGTACTTC. It is translated as CASSEREDRYIGEQYF.

For the CDR3, the DNA is TGTGCCAGCAGGGGAACAGTGTCCTATGGCTACACCTTC. It is translated as CASRGTVSYGYTF. This chain uses TRBV9 with TRBJ1-2; D ambiguous. Trimming cost V 5 bases and J 4 bases, with 12 bases left between them. Germline V gives CDR1 SGDLS, CDR2 YYNGEE. This CDR3 has 13 residues.

The chain carries TRBV7-9 and TRBJ1-2; D not certain. The V and J ends lost 4 bases and 5 bases respectively, with 14 bases between them. Germline V gives CDR1 SEHNR, CDR2 FQNEAQ (reference sequence). This CDR3 is built from 14 residues. CDR3 in amino acids: CASSWERSGYGYTF. Here the CDR3 DNA reads TGTGCCAGCAGCTGGGAGAGATCCGGTTATGGCTACACCTTC.

The genes are TRBV2 and TRBJ1-5, with D hard to call. From germline, CDR1 is SNHLY and CDR2 FYNNEI. V was cut by 6 bases and J by 0 bases, with 12 bases left in between. This CDR3 has 15 residues. CDR3 coding DNA: TGTGCCAGCAGCTTTGGGCAGGATAGCAATCAGCCCCAGCATTTT. It yields the protein CASSFGQDSNQPQHF.

The chain joins TRBV2 to TRBJ2-6; 8 bases fit TRBD1. The CDR3 sequence is 16 residues long. V was pared by 4 bases and J by 4 bases, with 6 bases of the junction left unmatched. The germline CDR1 and CDR2 sequences are SNHLY and FYNNEI. CDR3 sequence: CASSGQGATGANVLTF. The DNA of the CDR3 is TGTGCCAGCAGTGGGCAGGGGGCGACGGGGGCCAACGTCCTGACTTTC.

A single count supports this clone. V and J are TRBV9 and TRBJ2-7, with D perhaps being TRBD1 or TRBD2 (5 bases each). Germline V gene sequence: CDR1 SGDLS, CDR2 YYNGEE. V dropped 3 bases and J dropped 2 bases, with 15 bases sitting between them. The CDR3 runs to 15 residues. The CDR3 spells CASSAGTASPYEQYF. The CDR3 DNA follows: TGTGCCAGCAGCGCTGGGACCGCCAGCCCCTACGAGCAGTACTTC.

V and J are TRBV18 and TRBJ2-7; the D gene is possibly TRBD2 (6 bases). V was shortened by 2 bases and J by 2 bases, with 16 bases between the two germline ends. The CDR3 has 16 amino acids. Germline V CDR1 and CDR2: KGHSH, LQKENI. The CDR3 protein is CASSPSLSSVPYEQYF. The CDR3 nucleotides read TGTGCCAGCTCACCATCGTTGTCTAGCGTACCCTACGAGCAGTACTTC.

The rearrangement uses TRBV6-1 and TRBJ2-1, with unresolved D. The germline gives CDR1 MNHNS, CDR2 SASEGT. Deletions cut 2 bases from V and 2 bases from J, with 16 bases between. CDR3 length equals 17 residues. In DNA form, the CDR3 reads TGTGCCAGCAGTGAAAACCTCCGACCCAAGACCTACAATGAGCAGTTCTTC. Its translation is CASSENLRPKTYNEQFF.

The chain is built from TRBV9 and TRBJ2-6; tentatively, D is TRBD1 or TRBD2 (5 bases each). The CDR3 totals 19 residues. From germline, CDR1 is SGDLS and CDR2 YYNGEE. The V end was cut by 7 bases, the J end by 0 bases, with 23 bases between. The CDR3 DNA reads as TGTGCCAGCGCTCCGGGACGGAAGGTTATAGACTCTGGGGCCAACGTCCTGACTTTC. Residues: CASAPGRKVIDSGANVLTF. Supplemented by reference TRBV9 and TRBJ2-6, the full variable domain reads DSGVTQTPKHLITATGQRVTLRCSPRSGDLSVYWYQQSLDQGLQFLIQYYNGEERAKGNILERFSAQQFPDLHSELNLSSLELGDSALYFCASAPGRKVIDSGANVLTFGAGSRLTVL.

This clone was detected only a few times. The chain employs TRBV5-6 and TRBJ2-7; TRBD1 matches at 9 bases. CDR3 length equals 16 residues. V was pared by 4 bases and J by 5 bases, with 13 bases of the junction left unmatched. CDR1 is SGHDT and CDR2 is YYEEEE in the germline V gene. CDR3 amino acids: CASSPGSLGQGNEQYF. DNA for the CDR3: TGTGCCAGCAGCCCTGGTTCACTGGGACAGGGTAACGAGCAGTACTTC.

The genes are TRBV28 and TRBJ2-5, with a weak D call TRBD2 (6 bases). The V and J ends lost 3 bases and 4 bases respectively, with 15 bases between them. Germline V gene data show CDR1 as MDHEN and CDR2 as SYDVKM. The CDR3 is 15 residues long. CDR3 residues: CASSLRRAGGETQYF. The DNA for the CDR3 is TGTGCCAGCAGTTTGAGGAGGGCCGGAGGAGAGACCCAGTACTTC.

V is TRBV29-1 and J is TRBJ1-2; 7 bases are a match to TRBD1. The CDR3 has 15 amino acids. Unmatched junction bases numbered 14, after V lost 3 bases and J lost 7 bases. Germline CDR1 is SQVTM and CDR2 is ANQGSEA. Written as DNA, the CDR3 is TGCAGCGTTGATCGGGCAACCCCCCAGGGGGGTGGCTACACCTTC. This translates into CSVDRATPQGGGYTF.

The chain has TRBV13 and TRBJ2-3; D is unclear. V was pared by 5 bases and J by 0 bases, with 12 bases between. CDR1 is PRHDT, CDR2 FYEKMQ, per germline (reference sequence). This CDR3 contains 15 residues. DNA of the CDR3: TGTGCCAGCAGCGGACCGCTAGAGAGCACAGATACGCAGTATTTT. It is translated as CASSGPLESTDTQYF. The full variable domain, in which reference TRBV13 and TRBJ2-3 provide the parts outside the CDR3, is AAGVIQSPRHLIKEKRETATLKCYPIPRHDTVYWYQQGPGQDPQFLISFYEKMQSDKGSIPDRFSAQQFSDYHSELNMSSLELGDSALYFCASSGPLESTDTQYFGPGTRLTVL.